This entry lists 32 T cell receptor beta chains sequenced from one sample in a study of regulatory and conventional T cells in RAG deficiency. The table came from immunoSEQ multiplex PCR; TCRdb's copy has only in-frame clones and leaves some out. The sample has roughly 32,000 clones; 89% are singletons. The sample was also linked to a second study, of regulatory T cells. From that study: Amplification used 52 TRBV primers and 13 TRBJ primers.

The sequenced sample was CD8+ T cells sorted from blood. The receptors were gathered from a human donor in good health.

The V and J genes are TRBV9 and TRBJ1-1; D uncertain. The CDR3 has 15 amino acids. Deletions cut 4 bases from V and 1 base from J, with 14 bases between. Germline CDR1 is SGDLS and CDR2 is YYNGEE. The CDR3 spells CASSLGPGKNTEAFF. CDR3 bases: TGTGCCAGCAGCCTCGGTCCCGGGAAGAACACTGAAGCTTTCTTT.

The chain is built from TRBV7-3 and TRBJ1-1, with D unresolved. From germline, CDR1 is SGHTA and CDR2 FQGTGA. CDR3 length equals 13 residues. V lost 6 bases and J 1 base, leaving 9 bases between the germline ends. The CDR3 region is CASSLQRNTEAFF. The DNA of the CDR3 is TGTGCCAGCAGTTTACAGAGGAACACTGAAGCTTTCTTT.

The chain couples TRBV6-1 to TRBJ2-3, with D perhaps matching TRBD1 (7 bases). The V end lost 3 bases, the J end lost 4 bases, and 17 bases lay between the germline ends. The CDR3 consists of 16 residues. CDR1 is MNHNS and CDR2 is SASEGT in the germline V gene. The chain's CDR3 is CASSDRGASFPDTQYF. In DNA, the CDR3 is TGTGCCAGCAGTGACAGGGGGGCTAGCTTCCCAGATACGCAGTATTTT.

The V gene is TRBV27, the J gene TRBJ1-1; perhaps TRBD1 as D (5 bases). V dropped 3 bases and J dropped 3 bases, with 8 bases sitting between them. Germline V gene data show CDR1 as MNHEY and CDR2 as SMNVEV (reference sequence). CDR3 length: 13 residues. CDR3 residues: CASSFRVYTEAFF. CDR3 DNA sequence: TGTGCCAGCAGTTTCAGGGTGTACACTGAAGCTTTCTTT.

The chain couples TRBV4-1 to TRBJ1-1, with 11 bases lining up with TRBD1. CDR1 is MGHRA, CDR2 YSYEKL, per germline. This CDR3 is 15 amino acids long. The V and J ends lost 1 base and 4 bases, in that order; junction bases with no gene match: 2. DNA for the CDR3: TGCGCCAGCAGCCAAGGGGGACAGGGGGGCACTGAAGCTTTCTTT. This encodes CASSQGGQGGTEAFF.

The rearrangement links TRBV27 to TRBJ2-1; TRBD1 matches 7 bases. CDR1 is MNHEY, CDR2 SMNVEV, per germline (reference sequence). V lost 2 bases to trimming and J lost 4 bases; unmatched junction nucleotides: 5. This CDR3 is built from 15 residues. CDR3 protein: CASSLTGEMYNEQFF. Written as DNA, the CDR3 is TGTGCCAGCAGTTTAACAGGGGAAATGTACAATGAGCAGTTCTTC.

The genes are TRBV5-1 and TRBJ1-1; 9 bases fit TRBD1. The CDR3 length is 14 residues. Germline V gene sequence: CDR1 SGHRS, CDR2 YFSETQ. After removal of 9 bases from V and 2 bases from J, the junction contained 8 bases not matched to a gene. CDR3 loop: CATKTGGVNTEAFF. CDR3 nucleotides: TGCGCCACTAAGACAGGGGGTGTCAACACTGAAGCTTTCTTT.

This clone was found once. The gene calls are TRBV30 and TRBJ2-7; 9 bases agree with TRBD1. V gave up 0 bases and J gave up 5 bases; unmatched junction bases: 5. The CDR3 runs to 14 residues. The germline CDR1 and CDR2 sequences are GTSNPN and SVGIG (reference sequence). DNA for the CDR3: TGTGCCTGGAGTGTAGGGACAGGGTTCCACGAGCAGTACTTC. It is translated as CAWSVGTGFHEQYF. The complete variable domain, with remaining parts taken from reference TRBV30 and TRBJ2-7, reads SQTIHQWPATLVQPVGSPLSLECTVEGTSNPNLYWYRQAAGRGLQLLFYSVGIGQISSEVPQNLSASRPQDRQFILSSKKLLLSDSGFYLCAWSVGTGFHEQYFGPGTRLTVT.

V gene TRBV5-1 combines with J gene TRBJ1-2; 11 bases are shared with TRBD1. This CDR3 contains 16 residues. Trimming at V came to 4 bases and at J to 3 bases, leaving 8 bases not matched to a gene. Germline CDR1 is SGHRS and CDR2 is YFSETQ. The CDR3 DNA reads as TGCGCCAGCAGCGGGTCGGAGGGACAGGGGGACTATGGCTACACCTTC. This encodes CASSGSEGQGDYGYTF.

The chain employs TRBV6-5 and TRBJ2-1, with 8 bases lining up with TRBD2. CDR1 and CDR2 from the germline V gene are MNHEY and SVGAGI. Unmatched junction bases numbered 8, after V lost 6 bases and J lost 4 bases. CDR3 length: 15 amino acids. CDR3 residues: CASRQRRGAYNEQFF. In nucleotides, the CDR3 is TGTGCCAGCAGGCAGCGGCGGGGGGCTTACAATGAGCAGTTCTTC.

The CDR3 nucleotides read TGTGCCAGCAGCTTGGTACAGGGCTACTACGAGCAGTACTTC. Protein product: CASSLVQGYYEQYF. The chain recombines TRBV5-4 with TRBJ2-7, with D possibly matching TRBD1 (6 bases). Germline lookup yields CDR1 SGHNT and CDR2 YYREEE (reference sequence). The CDR3 extends over 14 amino acids. V lost 0 bases to trimming and J lost 3 bases, with 10 bases between them.

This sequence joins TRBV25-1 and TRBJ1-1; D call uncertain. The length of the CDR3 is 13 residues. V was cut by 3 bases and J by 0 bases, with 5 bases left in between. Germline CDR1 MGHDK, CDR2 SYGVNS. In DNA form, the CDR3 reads TGTGCCAGCAGTGAGGGATTGAACACTGAAGCTTTCTTT. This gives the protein CASSEGLNTEAFF.

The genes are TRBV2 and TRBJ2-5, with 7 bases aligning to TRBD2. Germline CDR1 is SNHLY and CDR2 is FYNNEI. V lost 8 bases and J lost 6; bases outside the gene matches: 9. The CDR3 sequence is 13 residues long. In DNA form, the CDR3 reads TGTGCCAGCGTGATGGAGCGGGGTCAGACCCAGTACTTC. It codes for CASVMERGQTQYF. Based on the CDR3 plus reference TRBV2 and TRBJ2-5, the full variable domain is EPEVTQTPSHQVTQMGQEVILRCVPISNHLYFYWYRQILGQKVEFLVSFYNNEISEKSEIFDDQFSVERPDGSNFTLKIRSTKLEDSAMYFCASVMERGQTQYFGPGTRLLVL.

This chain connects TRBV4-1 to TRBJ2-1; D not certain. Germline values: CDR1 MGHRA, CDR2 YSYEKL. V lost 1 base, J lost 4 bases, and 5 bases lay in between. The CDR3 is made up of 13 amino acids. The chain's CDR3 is CASSQGLYNEQFF. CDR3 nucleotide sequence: TGCGCCAGCAGCCAAGGACTTTACAATGAGCAGTTCTTC.

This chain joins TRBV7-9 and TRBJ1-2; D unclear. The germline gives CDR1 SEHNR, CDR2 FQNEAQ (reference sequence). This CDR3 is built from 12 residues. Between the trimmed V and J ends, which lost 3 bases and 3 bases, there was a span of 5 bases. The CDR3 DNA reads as TGTGCCAGCAGCTTGACCGACTATGGCTACACCTTC. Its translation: CASSLTDYGYTF. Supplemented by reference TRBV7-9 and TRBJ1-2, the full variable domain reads DTGVSQNPRHKITKRGQNVTFRCDPISEHNRLYWYRQTLGQGPEFLTYFQNEAQLEKSRLLSDRFSAERPKGSFSTLEIQRTEQGDSAMYLCASSLTDYGYTFGSGTRLTVV.

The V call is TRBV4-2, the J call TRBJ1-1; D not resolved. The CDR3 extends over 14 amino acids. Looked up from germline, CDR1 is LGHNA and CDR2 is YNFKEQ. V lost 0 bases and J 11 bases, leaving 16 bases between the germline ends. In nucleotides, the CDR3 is TGTGCCAGCAGCCAAGACTTTGGCAGGCCGGAGGCTTTCTTT. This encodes CASSQDFGRPEAFF.

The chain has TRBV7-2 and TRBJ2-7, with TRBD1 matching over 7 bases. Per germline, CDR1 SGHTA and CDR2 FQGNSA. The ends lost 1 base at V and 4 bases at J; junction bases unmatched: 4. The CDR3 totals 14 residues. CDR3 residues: CASSLVAGGYEQYF. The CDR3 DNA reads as TGTGCCAGCAGCTTAGTTGCAGGGGGATACGAGCAGTACTTC.

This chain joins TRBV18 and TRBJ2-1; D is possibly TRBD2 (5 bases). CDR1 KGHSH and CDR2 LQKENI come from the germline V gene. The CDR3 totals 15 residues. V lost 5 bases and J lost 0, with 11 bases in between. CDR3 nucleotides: TGTGCCAGCTCAGAGGGTGTGAGCTCCTACAATGAGCAGTTCTTC. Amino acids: CASSEGVSSYNEQFF.

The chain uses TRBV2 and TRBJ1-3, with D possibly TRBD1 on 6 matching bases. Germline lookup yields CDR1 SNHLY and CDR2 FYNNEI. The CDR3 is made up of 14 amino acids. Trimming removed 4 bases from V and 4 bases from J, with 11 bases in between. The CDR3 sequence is CASSAGASGNTIYF. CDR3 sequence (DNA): TGTGCCAGCAGTGCAGGGGCTTCAGGAAACACCATATATTTT.

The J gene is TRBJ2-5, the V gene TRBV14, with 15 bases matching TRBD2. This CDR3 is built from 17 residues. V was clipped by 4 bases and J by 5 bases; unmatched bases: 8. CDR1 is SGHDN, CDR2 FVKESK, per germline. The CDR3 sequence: CASSPGLAGGPRETQYF. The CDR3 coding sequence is TGTGCCAGCAGCCCCGGACTAGCGGGGGGGCCAAGGGAGACCCAGTACTTC. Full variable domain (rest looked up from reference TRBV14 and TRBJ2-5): EAGVTQFPSHSVIEKGQTVTLRCDPISGHDNLYWYRRVMGKEIKFLLHFVKESKQDESGMPNNRFLAERTGGTYSTLKVQPAELEDSGVYFCASSPGLAGGPRETQYFGPGTRLLVL.

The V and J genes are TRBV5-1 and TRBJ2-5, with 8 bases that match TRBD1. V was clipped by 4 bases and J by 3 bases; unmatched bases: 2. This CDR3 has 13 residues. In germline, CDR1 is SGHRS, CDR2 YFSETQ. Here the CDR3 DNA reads TGCGCCAGCAGCGCACAGGGGGAAGAGACCCAGTACTTC. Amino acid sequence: CASSAQGEETQYF.

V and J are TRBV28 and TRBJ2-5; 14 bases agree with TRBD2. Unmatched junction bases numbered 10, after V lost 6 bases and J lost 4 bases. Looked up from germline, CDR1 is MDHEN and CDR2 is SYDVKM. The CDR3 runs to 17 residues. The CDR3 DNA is TGTGCCAGCAGGACCCCGTCGGGACTAGCGGGAGCAGAGACCCAGTACTTC. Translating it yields CASRTPSGLAGAETQYF.

CDR3 bases: TGTGCCATCAGCCGAGGATCCTACACTGAAGCTTTCTTT. Its protein product is CAISRGSYTEAFF. The rearrangement uses TRBV10-3 and TRBJ1-1; no reliable D call. This CDR3 has 13 amino acids. Germline CDR1 ENHRY, CDR2 SYGVKD. Trimming pared 6 bases from V and 3 bases from J, leaving 11 bases between.

Written as DNA, the CDR3 is TGTGCCAGCAGCACGGACTACGAGCAGTACTTC. Amino acids: CASSTDYEQYF. The rearrangement uses TRBV5-5 and TRBJ2-7; D call uncertain. The CDR3 totals 11 residues. CDR1 is SGHKS, CDR2 YYEKEE, per germline (reference sequence). V lost 4 bases, J lost 3 bases, and 5 bases lay in between.

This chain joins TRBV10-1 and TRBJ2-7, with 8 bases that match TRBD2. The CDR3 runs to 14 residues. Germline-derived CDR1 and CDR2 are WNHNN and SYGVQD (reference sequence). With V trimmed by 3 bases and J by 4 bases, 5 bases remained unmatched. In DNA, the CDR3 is TGCGCCAGCAGTGATTCGACTAGCGTATACGAGCAGTACTTC. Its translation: CASSDSTSVYEQYF.

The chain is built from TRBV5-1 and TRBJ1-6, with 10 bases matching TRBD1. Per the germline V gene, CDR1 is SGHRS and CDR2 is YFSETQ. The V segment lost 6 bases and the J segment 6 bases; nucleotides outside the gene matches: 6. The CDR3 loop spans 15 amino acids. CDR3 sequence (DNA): TGCGCCAGCACAAGGGGGGACAGGGGTAATTCACCCCTCCACTTT. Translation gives CASTRGDRGNSPLHF. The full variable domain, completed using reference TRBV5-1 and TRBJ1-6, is KAGVTQTPRYLIKTRGQQVTLSCSPISGHRSVSWYQQTPGQGLQFLFEYFSETQRNKGNFPGRFSGRQFSNSRSEMNVSTLELGDSALYLCASTRGDRGNSPLHFGNGTRLTVT.

The CDR3 DNA sequence: TGTGCCAGCAGTGATAAGAGACTAGCGTCGGAGACCCAGTACTTC. Translation gives CASSDKRLASETQYF. The genes are TRBV2 and TRBJ2-5, with 8 nucleotides matching TRBD2. From germline, CDR1 is SNHLY and CDR2 FYNNEI. J lost 5 bases, V lost 3 bases, and 8 bases had no gene match. CDR3 length equals 15 residues.

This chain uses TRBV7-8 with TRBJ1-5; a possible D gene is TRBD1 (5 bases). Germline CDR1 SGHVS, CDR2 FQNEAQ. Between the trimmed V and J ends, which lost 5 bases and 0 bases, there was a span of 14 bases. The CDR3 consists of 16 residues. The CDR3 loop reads CASSHRRVNSNQPQHF. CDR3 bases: TGTGCCAGCAGCCACAGGCGGGTGAATAGCAATCAGCCCCAGCATTTT.

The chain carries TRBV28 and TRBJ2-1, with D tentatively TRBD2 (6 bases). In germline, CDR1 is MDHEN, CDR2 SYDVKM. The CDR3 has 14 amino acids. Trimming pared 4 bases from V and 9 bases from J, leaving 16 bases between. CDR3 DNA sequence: TGTGCCAGCAGTTCGACATTGAGCGGGCCTGAGCAGTTCTTC. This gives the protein CASSSTLSGPEQFF.

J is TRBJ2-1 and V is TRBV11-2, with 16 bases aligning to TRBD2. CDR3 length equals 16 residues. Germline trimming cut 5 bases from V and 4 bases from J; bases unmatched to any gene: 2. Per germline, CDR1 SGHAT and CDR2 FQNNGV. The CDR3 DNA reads TGTGCCAGCAGCATGGGACTAGCGGGAGGGTACAATGAGCAGTTCTTC. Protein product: CASSMGLAGGYNEQFF.

In DNA, the CDR3 is TGTGCCAGCAGCTTAGAGGGAACGAGCTCCTACGAGCAGTACTTC. This sequence encodes CASSLEGTSSYEQYF. J is TRBJ2-7 and V is TRBV7-6; D uncertain. V was clipped by 1 base and J by 0 bases, with 10 bases between them. This CDR3 comprises 15 residues. In germline, CDR1 is SGHVS, CDR2 FNYEAQ.

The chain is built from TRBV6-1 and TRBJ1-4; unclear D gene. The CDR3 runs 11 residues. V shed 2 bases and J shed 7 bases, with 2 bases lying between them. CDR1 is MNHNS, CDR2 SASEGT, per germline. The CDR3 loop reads CASSEPEKLFF. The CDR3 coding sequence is TGTGCCAGCAGTGAACCTGAAAAACTGTTTTTT.